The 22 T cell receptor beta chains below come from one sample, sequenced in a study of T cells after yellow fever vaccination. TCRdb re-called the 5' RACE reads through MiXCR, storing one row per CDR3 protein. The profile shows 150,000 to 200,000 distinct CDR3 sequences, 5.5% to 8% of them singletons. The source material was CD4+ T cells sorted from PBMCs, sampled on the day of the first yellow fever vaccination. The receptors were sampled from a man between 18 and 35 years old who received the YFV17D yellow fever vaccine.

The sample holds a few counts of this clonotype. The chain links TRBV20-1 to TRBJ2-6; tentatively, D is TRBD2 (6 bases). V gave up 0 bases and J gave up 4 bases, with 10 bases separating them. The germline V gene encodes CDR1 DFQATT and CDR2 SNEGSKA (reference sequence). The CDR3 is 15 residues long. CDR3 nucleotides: TGCAGTGCTAGAGAGACGGGGGTGGGGGCCAACGTCCTGACTTTC. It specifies CSARETGVGANVLTF.

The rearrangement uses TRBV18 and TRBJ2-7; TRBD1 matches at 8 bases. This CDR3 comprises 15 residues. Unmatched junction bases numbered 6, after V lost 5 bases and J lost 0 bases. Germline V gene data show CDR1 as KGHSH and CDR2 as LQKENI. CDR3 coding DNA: TGTGCCAGCTCAATCGGACAGGGAAGCTCCTACGAGCAGTACTTC. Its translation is CASSIGQGSSYEQYF.

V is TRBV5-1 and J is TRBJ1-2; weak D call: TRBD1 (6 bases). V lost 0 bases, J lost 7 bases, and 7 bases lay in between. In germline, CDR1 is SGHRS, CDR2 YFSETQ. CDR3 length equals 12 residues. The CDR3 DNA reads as TGCGCCAGCAGCTTGGAACAGGGTGGCTACACCTTC. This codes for CASSLEQGGYTF.

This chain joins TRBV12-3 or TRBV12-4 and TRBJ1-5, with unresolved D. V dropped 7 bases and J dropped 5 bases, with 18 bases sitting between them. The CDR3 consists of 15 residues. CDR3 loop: CASTAGGRVDQPQHF. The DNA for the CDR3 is TGTGCCAGCACCGCCGGAGGCAGAGTAGATCAGCCCCAGCATTTT.

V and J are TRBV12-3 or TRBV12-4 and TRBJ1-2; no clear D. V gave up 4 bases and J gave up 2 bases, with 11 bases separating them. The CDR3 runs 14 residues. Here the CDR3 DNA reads TGTGCCAGCAGTTACCTGACGGAGAACTATGGCTACACCTTC. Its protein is CASSYLTENYGYTF.

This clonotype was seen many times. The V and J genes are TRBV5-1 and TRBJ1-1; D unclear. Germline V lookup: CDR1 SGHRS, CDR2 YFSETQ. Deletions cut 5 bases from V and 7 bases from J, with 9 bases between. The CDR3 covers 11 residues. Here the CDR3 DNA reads TGCGCCAGCAGTCCGGCAATTGAAGCTTTCTTT. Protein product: CASSPAIEAFF.

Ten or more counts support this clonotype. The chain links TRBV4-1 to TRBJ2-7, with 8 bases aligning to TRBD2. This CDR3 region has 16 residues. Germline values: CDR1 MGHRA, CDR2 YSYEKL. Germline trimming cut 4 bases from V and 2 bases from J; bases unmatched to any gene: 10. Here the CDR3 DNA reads TGCGCCAGCAGCCCCATTAGCGGGGCTAGTACCTACGAGCAGTACTTC. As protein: CASSPISGASTYEQYF.

CDR3 in DNA: TGTGCCAGCAGCTATCCAGGATCCGGAGGCGAGCAGTACGTC. Translated: CASSYPGSGGEQYV. The chain has TRBV21-1 and TRBJ2-7; the table's D call of TRBD2 was not tested on the DNA. TRBV21-1 is an annotated pseudogene. The CDR3 sequence is 14 residues long.

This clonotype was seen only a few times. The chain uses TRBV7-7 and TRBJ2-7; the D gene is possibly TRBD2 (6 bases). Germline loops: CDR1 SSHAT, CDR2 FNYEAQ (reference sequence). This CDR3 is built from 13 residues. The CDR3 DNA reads TGTGCTAGCGGAAAAGCCACCCCCTACGAGCAGTACGTC. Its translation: CASGKATPYEQYV.

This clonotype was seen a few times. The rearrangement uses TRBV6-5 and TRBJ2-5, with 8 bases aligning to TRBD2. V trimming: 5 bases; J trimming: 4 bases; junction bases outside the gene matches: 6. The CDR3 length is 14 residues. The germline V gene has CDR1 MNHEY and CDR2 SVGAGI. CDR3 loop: CASSLAGGSETQYF. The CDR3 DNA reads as TGTGCCAGCAGTCTCGCGGGGGGATCAGAGACCCAGTACTTC.

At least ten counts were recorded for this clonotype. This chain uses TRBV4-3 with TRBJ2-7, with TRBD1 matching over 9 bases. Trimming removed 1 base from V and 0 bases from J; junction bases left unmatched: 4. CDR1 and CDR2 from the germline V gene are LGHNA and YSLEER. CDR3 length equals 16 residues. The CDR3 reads CASSQAPGQGSYEQYF. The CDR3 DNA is TGCGCCAGCAGCCAAGCCCCGGGACAGGGCTCCTACGAGCAGTACTTC.

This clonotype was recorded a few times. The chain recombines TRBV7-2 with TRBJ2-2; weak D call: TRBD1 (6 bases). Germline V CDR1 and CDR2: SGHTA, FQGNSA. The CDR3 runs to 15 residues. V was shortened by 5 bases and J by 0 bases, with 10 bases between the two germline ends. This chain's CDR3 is CASSRDRTNTGELFF. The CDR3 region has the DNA TGTGCCAGCAGCCGCGACAGGACGAACACCGGGGAGCTGTTTTTT.

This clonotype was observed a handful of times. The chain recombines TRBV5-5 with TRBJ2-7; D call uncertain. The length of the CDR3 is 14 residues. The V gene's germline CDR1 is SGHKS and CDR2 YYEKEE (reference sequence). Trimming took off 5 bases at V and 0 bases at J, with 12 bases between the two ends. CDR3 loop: CASRILPSSYEQYV. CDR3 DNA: TGTGCCAGCAGAATCCTGCCCAGCTCCTACGAGCAGTACGTC.

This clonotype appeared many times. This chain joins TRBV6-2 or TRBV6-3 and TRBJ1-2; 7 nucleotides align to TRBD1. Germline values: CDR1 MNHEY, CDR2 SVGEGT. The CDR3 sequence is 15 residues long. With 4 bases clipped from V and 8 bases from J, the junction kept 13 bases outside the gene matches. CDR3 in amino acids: CASSSPASGTEGYTF. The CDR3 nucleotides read TGTGCCAGCAGTTCCCCCGCCTCCGGGACAGAGGGCTACACCTTC.

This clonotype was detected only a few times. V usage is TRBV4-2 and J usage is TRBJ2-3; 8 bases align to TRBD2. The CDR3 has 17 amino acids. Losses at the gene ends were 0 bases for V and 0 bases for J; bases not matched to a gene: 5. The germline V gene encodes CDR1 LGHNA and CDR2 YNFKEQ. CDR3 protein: CASSQETIAGSTDTQYF. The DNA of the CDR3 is TGTGCCAGCAGCCAAGAAACAATAGCGGGGAGCACAGATACGCAGTATTTT.

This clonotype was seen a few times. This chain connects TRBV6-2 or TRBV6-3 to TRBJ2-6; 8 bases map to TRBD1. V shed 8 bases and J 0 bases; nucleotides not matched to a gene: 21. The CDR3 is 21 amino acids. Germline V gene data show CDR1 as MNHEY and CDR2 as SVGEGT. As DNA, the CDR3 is TGTGCCAGCGAGGGAGCAAACCGGGACAGGAGGGTGAACTCTGGGGCCAACGTCCTGACTTTC. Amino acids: CASEGANRDRRVNSGANVLTF.

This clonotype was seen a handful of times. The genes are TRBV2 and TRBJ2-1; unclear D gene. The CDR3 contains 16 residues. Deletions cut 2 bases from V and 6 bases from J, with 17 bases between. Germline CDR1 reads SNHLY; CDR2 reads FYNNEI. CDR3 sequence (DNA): TGTGCCAGCAGTGAAAGACTGTACCTTCTCGGCAATGAGCAGTTCTTC. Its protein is CASSERLYLLGNEQFF.

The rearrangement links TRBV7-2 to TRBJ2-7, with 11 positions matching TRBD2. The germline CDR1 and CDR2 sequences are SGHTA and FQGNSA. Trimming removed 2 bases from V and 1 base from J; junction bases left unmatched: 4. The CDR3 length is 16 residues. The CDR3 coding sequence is TGTGCCAGCAGCTTACGTAGCGGGGGGGGGTCCTACGAGCAGTACTTC. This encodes CASSLRSGGGSYEQYF. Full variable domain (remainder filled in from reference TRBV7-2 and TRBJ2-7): GAGVSQSPSNKVTEKGKDVELRCDPISGHTALYWYRQSLGQGLEFLIYFQGNSAPDKSGLPSDRFSAERTGGSVSTLTIQRTQQEDSAVYLCASSLRSGGGSYEQYFGPGTRLTVT.

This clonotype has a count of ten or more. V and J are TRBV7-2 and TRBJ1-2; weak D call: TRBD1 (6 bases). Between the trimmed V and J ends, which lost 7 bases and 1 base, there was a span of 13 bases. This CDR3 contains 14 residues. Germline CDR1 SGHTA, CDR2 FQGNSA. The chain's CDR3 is CASTQMDSNYGYTF. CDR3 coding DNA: TGTGCCAGCACCCAAATGGACAGTAACTATGGCTACACCTTC.

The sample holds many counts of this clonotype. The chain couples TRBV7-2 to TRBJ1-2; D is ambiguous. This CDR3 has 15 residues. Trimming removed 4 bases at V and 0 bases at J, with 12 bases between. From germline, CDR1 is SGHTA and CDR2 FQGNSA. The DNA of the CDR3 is TGTGCCAGCAGCTCGAGACTTACTTCTAACTATGGCTACACCTTC. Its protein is CASSSRLTSNYGYTF.

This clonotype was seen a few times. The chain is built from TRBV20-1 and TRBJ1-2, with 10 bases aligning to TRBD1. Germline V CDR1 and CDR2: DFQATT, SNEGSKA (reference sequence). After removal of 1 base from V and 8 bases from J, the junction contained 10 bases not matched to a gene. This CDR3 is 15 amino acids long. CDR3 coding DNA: TGCAGTGCTAGAGGCACGGACAGGGGGTATGGAGGCTACACCTTC. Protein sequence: CSARGTDRGYGGYTF.

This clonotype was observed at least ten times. CDR3 loop: CASSLRRRGVTEQYF. DNA of the CDR3: TGTGCCAGCAGCTTACGCAGGCGGGGGGTCACCGAGCAGTACTTC. The chain has TRBV7-9 and TRBJ2-7, with 8 nucleotides matching TRBD2. V dropped 2 bases and J dropped 6; count of bases not matched to a gene: 9. Germline lookup yields CDR1 SEHNR and CDR2 FQNEAQ (reference sequence). CDR3 length: 15 residues.